What follows are 31 T cell receptor beta chains derived from one specimen sequenced in a study of PD-L1 blockade in urothelial cancer. Time point: peripheral blood 6 weeks after treatment start. Here immunoSEQ multiplex PCR was the method, and the copy in TCRdb shows in-frame clones only, minus some. The repertoire holds about 41,000 clones, with roughly 81% as singletons. The material was PBMCs, obtained around atezolizumab (anti-PD-L1) treatment. These receptors all come from a man in his 70s with urothelial cancer.

CDR3: CASSSHPGRGISTGELFF. The CDR3 coding sequence is TGTGCCAGCAGTTCCCACCCCGGGAGGGGCATAAGCACCGGGGAGCTGTTTTTT. The J gene is TRBJ2-2, the V gene TRBV28, with 8 bases aligning to TRBD2. The CDR3 covers 18 residues. V lost 4 bases to trimming and J lost 4 bases; unmatched junction nucleotides: 14. CDR1 MDHEN and CDR2 SYDVKM come from the germline V gene.

In its sample, this clone was seen a few times. The chain is built from TRBV19 and TRBJ2-7; 7 nucleotides line up with TRBD2. Per germline, CDR1 LNHDA and CDR2 SQIVND (reference sequence). The CDR3 runs 14 residues. Trimming took 4 bases from V and 0 from J; bases not matched to a gene: 3. The CDR3 sequence is CASSTRDYSYEQYF. The CDR3 DNA reads as TGTGCCAGTAGTACTCGGGACTACTCCTACGAGCAGTACTTC.

The CDR3 region is CASNDRARDTQYF. CDR3 in DNA: TGTGCCAGCAACGACAGGGCCAGGGATACGCAGTATTTT. The chain employs TRBV2 and TRBJ2-3; 7 nucleotides match TRBD1. The CDR3 spans 13 residues. CDR1 is SNHLY, CDR2 FYNNEI, per germline. V trimming: 7 bases; J trimming: 6 bases; junction bases outside the gene matches: 7.

This rearrangement joins TRBV5-1 to TRBJ2-3, with a weak D call TRBD2 (5 bases). The CDR3 is 15 amino acids. Between the trimmed V and J ends, which lost 2 bases and 1 base, there was a span of 11 bases. CDR1 SGHRS and CDR2 YFSETQ come from the germline V gene. Here the CDR3 DNA reads TGCGCCAGCAGCTTCATTGGACTTGGCACAGATACGCAGTATTTT. It specifies CASSFIGLGTDTQYF.

V usage is TRBV18 and J usage is TRBJ2-5; the D gene is possibly TRBD1 (5 bases). Per the germline V gene, CDR1 is KGHSH and CDR2 is LQKENI. Trimming removed 2 bases from V and 5 bases from J, with 6 bases in between. There are 12 residues in the CDR3. The CDR3 nucleotides are TGTGCCAGCTCACCAAACAGGGAGACCCAGTACTTC. Its translation: CASSPNRETQYF.

The J gene is TRBJ2-2, the V gene TRBV7-9, with 7 bases fitting TRBD1. CDR1 is SEHNR and CDR2 is FQNEAQ in the germline V gene (reference sequence). This CDR3 is built from 17 residues. V shed 4 bases, J shed 0 bases, and the junction held 8 bases outside the gene matches. CDR3 nucleotides: TGTGCCAGCAGCTCACCTCCGGGACAGTCGAACACCGGGGAGCTGTTTTTT. Protein sequence: CASSSPPGQSNTGELFF.

The rearrangement joins TRBV7-9 to TRBJ2-3; possibly TRBD2 for D (5 bases). This CDR3 region has 18 residues. V lost 1 base and J 0 bases, leaving 17 bases between the germline ends. The germline V gene has CDR1 SEHNR and CDR2 FQNEAQ (reference sequence). The CDR3 DNA sequence: TGTGCCAGCAGCTTAGAGCTAGGGAGAGGACCAAGCACAGATACGCAGTATTTT. It encodes CASSLELGRGPSTDTQYF.

CDR3 amino acids: CASSPGTGGRDTQYF. CDR3 bases: TGTGCCAGCTCACCGGGGACAGGGGGACGGGATACGCAGTATTTT. The rearrangement joins TRBV18 to TRBJ2-3, with 11 bases aligning to TRBD1. The CDR3 spans 15 residues. Germline lookup yields CDR1 KGHSH and CDR2 LQKENI. Germline trimming cut 3 bases from V and 6 bases from J; bases unmatched to any gene: 5.

This clone was detected only a few times. V is TRBV6-1 and J is TRBJ1-2; the D is unclear. V lost 1 base and J 6 bases, leaving 12 bases between the germline ends. The CDR3 spans 14 residues. CDR1 is MNHNS, CDR2 SASEGT, per germline. As DNA, the CDR3 is TGTGCCAGCAGTGAAGAAAGGGAGAAGGATGGCTACACCTTC. Translated, it gives CASSEEREKDGYTF.

The gene calls are TRBV7-2 and TRBJ2-7; 8 positions agree with TRBD2. Germline V CDR1 and CDR2: SGHTA, FQGNSA. V lost 2 bases, J lost 3 bases, and 6 bases stayed unmatched. This CDR3 comprises 15 residues. In nucleotides, the CDR3 is TGTGCCAGCAGCTTAAGTAGCGGGGCTAGCTACGAGCAGTACTTC. Its translation: CASSLSSGASYEQYF.

Notes on this clone: Other DNA sequences within the sample encode an identical CDR3. This chain uses TRBV6-5 with TRBJ2-7, with 8 bases lining up with TRBD2. CDR1 is MNHEY and CDR2 is SVGAGI in the germline V gene. V was clipped by 5 bases and J by 0 bases; unmatched bases: 3. The CDR3 totals 14 residues. The CDR3 loop is CASSRTSTSYEQYF. CDR3 bases: TGTGCCAGCAGTCGGACTAGCACCTCCTACGAGCAGTACTTC.

The chain links TRBV5-1 to TRBJ2-2; a possible D gene is TRBD2 (6 bases). The CDR3 consists of 16 residues. V gave up 0 bases and J gave up 4 bases, with 13 bases separating them. Germline CDR1 reads SGHRS; CDR2 reads YFSETQ. The CDR3 sequence: CASSLAGGVGTGELFF. The CDR3, as DNA: TGCGCCAGCAGCTTGGCCGGGGGAGTGGGCACCGGGGAGCTGTTTTTT.

V usage is TRBV11-2 and J usage is TRBJ2-1; D is perhaps TRBD2 (5 bases). V lost 0 bases and J 4 bases, leaving 7 bases between the germline ends. The length of the CDR3 is 14 residues. Germline V gene sequence: CDR1 SGHAT, CDR2 FQNNGV. The CDR3 spells CASSLDWTYNEQFF. The CDR3 nucleotides are TGTGCCAGCAGCTTAGATTGGACTTACAATGAGCAGTTCTTC.

CDR3 DNA sequence: TGTGCCAGTAGTCAGGGACAGTACAATGAGCAGTTCTTC. As protein: CASSQGQYNEQFF. The chain recombines TRBV19 with TRBJ2-1, with 7 bases identical to TRBD1. Germline CDR1 LNHDA, CDR2 SQIVND (reference sequence). This CDR3 is built from 13 residues. Trimming cost V 5 bases and J 4 bases; bases outside gene matches: 2.

The chain employs TRBV5-4 and TRBJ2-1; 7 bases line up with TRBD1. Unmatched junction bases numbered 8, after V lost 4 bases and J lost 10 bases. Germline V gene data show CDR1 as SGHNT and CDR2 as YYREEE (reference sequence). This CDR3 has 13 residues. Written as DNA, the CDR3 is TGTGCCAGCAGCAGTGACAGGGTTGGAGAGCAGTTCTTC. Its translation: CASSSDRVGEQFF.

The chain carries TRBV9 and TRBJ2-3; 10 nucleotides line up with TRBD2. The V gene's germline CDR1 is SGDLS and CDR2 YYNGEE. With V trimmed by 6 bases and J by 3 bases, 7 bases remained unmatched. CDR3 size: 15 residues. The CDR3 loop reads CASTELAGATDTQYF. The CDR3 DNA follows: TGTGCCAGCACGGAGCTAGCGGGAGCTACAGATACGCAGTATTTT.

The chain uses TRBV6-1 and TRBJ2-5; D remains ambiguous. The V end was cut by 2 bases, the J end by 7 bases, with 14 bases between. This CDR3 contains 14 residues. Germline V gene lookup returns CDR1 MNHNS and CDR2 SASEGT. DNA of the CDR3: TGTGCCAGCAGTGAATTTCCCAGAGAGGTGACCCAGTACTTC. Translating it yields CASSEFPREVTQYF.

This clone was seen only once. The chain carries TRBV5-4 and TRBJ1-4; TRBD1 might be the D (5 bases). Trimming cost V 6 bases and J 0 bases, with 15 bases left between them. CDR1 and CDR2 (germline): SGHNT, YYREEE (reference sequence). There are 16 residues in the CDR3. The CDR3 DNA reads as TGTGCCAGCAAAAGGGGAGGGCCCGCAACTAATGAAAAACTGTTTTTT. As protein: CASKRGGPATNEKLFF.

The DNA of the CDR3 is TGTGCCTGGCAAAAGGGGGCCGCTAATCAGCCCCAGCATTTT. Protein: CAWQKGAANQPQHF. The rearrangement uses TRBV30 and TRBJ1-5; 7 positions agree with TRBD1. Trimming cost V 5 bases and J 4 bases; bases outside gene matches: 8. This CDR3 is 14 amino acids long. CDR1 and CDR2 (germline): GTSNPN, SVGIG (reference sequence).

This chain uses TRBV29-1 with TRBJ2-4; 7 nucleotides match TRBD1. Germline CDR1 and CDR2: SQVTM and ANQGSEA. The CDR3 runs to 13 residues. The junction had 8 bases not matched to a gene; V was cut back by 4 bases and J by 8 bases. CDR3 residues: CSVARGRRDIQYF. Here the CDR3 DNA reads TGCAGCGTTGCAAGGGGGCGCAGGGACATTCAGTACTTC.

This sequence joins TRBV19 and TRBJ2-7; the D gene is possibly TRBD1 (6 bases). The CDR3 is 16 residues long. Germline V gene sequence: CDR1 LNHDA, CDR2 SQIVND (reference sequence). Trimming pared 3 bases from V and 0 bases from J, leaving 15 bases between. CDR3 sequence reads: CASSIGPDSISYEQYF. DNA of the CDR3: TGTGCCAGTAGTATTGGACCGGACAGCATCTCCTACGAGCAGTACTTC. Full variable domain (missing parts from reference TRBV19 and TRBJ2-7): DGGITQSPKYLFRKEGQNVTLSCEQNLNHDAMYWYRQDPGQGLRLIYYSQIVNDFQKGDIAEGYSVSREKKESFPLTVTSAQKNPTAFYLCASSIGPDSISYEQYFGPGTRLTVT.

Written as DNA, the CDR3 is TGTGCCAGCAGTGAGGAGTTTAAAAACACTGAAGCTTTCTTT. Translation gives CASSEEFKNTEAFF. This rearrangement joins TRBV6-4 to TRBJ1-1; the D is unclear. The V and J ends lost 3 bases and 2 bases respectively, with 10 bases between them. This CDR3 has 14 residues. Germline V gene sequence: CDR1 MRHNA, CDR2 SNTAGT.

This clone was seen more than once but under ten times. Other DNA sequences in the same sample also yield this CDR3. V and J are TRBV7-9 and TRBJ2-7; 7 nucleotides line up with TRBD1. Unmatched junction bases numbered 0, after V lost 4 bases and J lost 3 bases. The CDR3 length is 12 residues. Germline loops: CDR1 SEHNR, CDR2 FQNEAQ (reference sequence). CDR3 residues: CASSYRGYEQYF. In DNA form, the CDR3 reads TGTGCCAGCAGCTACAGGGGCTACGAGCAGTACTTC.

The chain employs TRBV30 and TRBJ2-4; 13 nucleotides match TRBD2. The CDR3 length is 19 residues. Trimming at V came to 6 bases and at J to 0 bases, leaving 14 bases not matched to a gene. Germline V lookup: CDR1 GTSNPN, CDR2 SVGIG (reference sequence). The CDR3 loop reads CACSRTSGSLRLAKNIQYF. The CDR3 nucleotides are TGTGCCTGTTCCCGGACTAGCGGGAGTCTAAGACTAGCCAAAAACATTCAGTACTTC. Together with reference TRBV30 and TRBJ2-4, the CDR3 gives the full variable domain: SQTIHQWPATLVQPVGSPLSLECTVEGTSNPNLYWYRQAAGRGLQLLFYSVGIGQISSEVPQNLSASRPQDRQFILSSKKLLLSDSGFYLCACSRTSGSLRLAKNIQYFGAGTRLSVL.

This clone has just a few counts. The gene calls are TRBV19 and TRBJ2-1, with TRBD2 as a possible D gene (5 bases). V was shortened by 1 base and J by 5 bases, with 6 bases between the two germline ends. The CDR3 covers 13 residues. Germline CDR1 and CDR2: LNHDA and SQIVND (reference sequence). CDR3 bases: TGTGCCAGTAGTATAGGGAGGAACAATGAGCAGTTCTTC. Translation: CASSIGRNNEQFF.

This CDR3 is CAAGGTGVSWDHNEQFF. The CDR3 nucleotides are TGTGCCGCCGGCGGGACAGGGGTTTCGTGGGACCACAATGAGCAGTTCTTC. The rearrangement joins TRBV7-9 to TRBJ2-1; 10 bases line up with TRBD1. Germline values: CDR1 SEHNR, CDR2 FQNEAQ (reference sequence). V trimming: 11 bases; J trimming: 5 bases; junction bases outside the gene matches: 18. CDR3 length: 17 amino acids. Using reference TRBV7-9 and TRBJ2-1 for the parts outside the CDR3, the full variable domain is DTGVSQNPRHKITKRGQNVTFRCDPISEHNRLYWYRQTLGQGPEFLTYFQNEAQLEKSRLLSDRFSAERPKGSFSTLEIQRTEQGDSAMYLCAAGGTGVSWDHNEQFFGPGTRLTVL.

V and J are TRBV7-9 and TRBJ2-5; 12 bases are shared with TRBD2. The CDR3 is made up of 16 amino acids. Germline V gives CDR1 SEHNR, CDR2 FQNEAQ (reference sequence). The trim removed 3 bases at V and 5 bases at J, leaving 7 bases unmatched. The chain's CDR3 is CASSFRLAGVPETQYF. CDR3 DNA sequence: TGTGCCAGCAGCTTTCGACTAGCGGGAGTACCGGAGACCCAGTACTTC.

V gene TRBV18 combines with J gene TRBJ2-3, with TRBD2 matching 7 bases. Germline V CDR1 and CDR2: KGHSH, LQKENI. CDR3 length equals 16 residues. J was trimmed by 3 bases and V by 2 bases; bases with no gene match: 8. The CDR3 nucleotides read TGTGCCAGCTCACCAGATCGCGGGAGCAGTACAGATACGCAGTATTTT. This encodes CASSPDRGSSTDTQYF.

This clone showed up just a few times. The chain joins TRBV14 to TRBJ1-2, with 11 nucleotides matching TRBD1. Germline V CDR1 and CDR2: SGHDN, FVKESK. Unmatched junction bases numbered 2, after V lost 3 bases and J lost 2 bases. The CDR3 runs 15 residues. CDR3 sequence (DNA): TGTGCCAGCAGCCAGGACAGGGGGCCCAACTATGGCTACACCTTC. This sequence encodes CASSQDRGPNYGYTF.

The chain couples TRBV18 to TRBJ1-5; TRBD1 matches at 9 bases. The J segment lost 11 bases and the V segment lost 3 bases, leaving 5 bases of the junction unmatched. Per germline, CDR1 KGHSH and CDR2 LQKENI. The CDR3 has 13 residues. CDR3 loop: CASSPDRGESQHF. For the CDR3, the DNA is TGTGCCAGCTCACCGGACAGGGGCGAGTCCCAGCATTTT.

The chain is built from TRBV10-1 and TRBJ2-1, with D perhaps matching TRBD2 (5 bases). This CDR3 has 16 amino acids. Trimming took 3 bases from V and 5 from J, leaving 17 bases between them. The germline V gene encodes CDR1 WNHNN and CDR2 SYGVQD (reference sequence). The CDR3 is CASSDPGLAKDNEQFF. CDR3 nucleotide sequence: TGCGCCAGCAGTGACCCTGGCCTAGCTAAGGACAATGAGCAGTTCTTC.